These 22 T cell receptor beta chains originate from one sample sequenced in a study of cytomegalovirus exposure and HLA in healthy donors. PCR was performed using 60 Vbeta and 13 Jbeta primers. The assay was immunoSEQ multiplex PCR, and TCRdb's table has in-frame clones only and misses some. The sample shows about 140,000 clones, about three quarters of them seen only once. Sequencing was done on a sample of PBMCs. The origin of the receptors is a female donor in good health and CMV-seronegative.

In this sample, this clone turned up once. CDR3 coding DNA: TGTGCCATCAGTGAGTCGAGGGTTTCCGAGCAGTACTTC. Amino acids: CAISESRVSEQYF. This chain connects TRBV10-3 to TRBJ2-7, with D perhaps matching TRBD2 (5 bases). Trimming left V 0 bases short and J 6 bases short, with 9 bases between. The CDR3 contains 13 residues. CDR1 is ENHRY, CDR2 SYGVKD, per germline.

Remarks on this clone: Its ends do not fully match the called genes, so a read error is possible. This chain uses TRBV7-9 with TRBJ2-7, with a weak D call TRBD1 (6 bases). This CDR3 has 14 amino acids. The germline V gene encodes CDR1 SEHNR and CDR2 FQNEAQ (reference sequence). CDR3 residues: CSSSLNRDAYEQYF. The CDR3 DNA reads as TGTTCCAGCAGCTTAAACAGGGATGCCTACGAGCAGTACTTC.

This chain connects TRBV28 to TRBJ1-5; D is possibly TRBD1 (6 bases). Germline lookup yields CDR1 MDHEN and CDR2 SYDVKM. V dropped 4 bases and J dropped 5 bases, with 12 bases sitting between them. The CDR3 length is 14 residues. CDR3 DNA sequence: TGTGCCAGCAGTTACCGCAGGGGCCATCAGCCCCAGCATTTT. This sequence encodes CASSYRRGHQPQHF.

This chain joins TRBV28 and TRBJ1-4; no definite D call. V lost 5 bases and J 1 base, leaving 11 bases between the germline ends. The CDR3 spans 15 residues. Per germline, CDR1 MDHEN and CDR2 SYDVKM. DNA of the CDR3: TGTGCCAGCAGTCCCGCTCAGATAACTAATGAAAAACTGTTTTTT. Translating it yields CASSPAQITNEKLFF. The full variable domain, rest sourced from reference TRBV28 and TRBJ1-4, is DVKVTQSSRYLVKRTGEKVFLECVQDMDHENMFWYRQDPGLGLRLIYFSYDVKMKEKGDIPEGYSVSREKKERFSLILESASTNQTSMYLCASSPAQITNEKLFFGSGTQLSVL.

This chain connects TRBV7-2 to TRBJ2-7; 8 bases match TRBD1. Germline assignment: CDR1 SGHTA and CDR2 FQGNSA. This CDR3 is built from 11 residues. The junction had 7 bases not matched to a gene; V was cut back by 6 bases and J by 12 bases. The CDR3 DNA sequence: TGTGCCAGCAGGTCCCGGGACAGGATGTACTTC. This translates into CASRSRDRMYF.

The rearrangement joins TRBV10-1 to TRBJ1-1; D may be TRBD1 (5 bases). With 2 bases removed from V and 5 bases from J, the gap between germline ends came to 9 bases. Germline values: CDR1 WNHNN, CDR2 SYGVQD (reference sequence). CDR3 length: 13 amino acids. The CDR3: CASSEDRQTEAFF. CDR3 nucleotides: TGCGCCAGCAGTGAGGACCGACAGACTGAAGCTTTCTTT.

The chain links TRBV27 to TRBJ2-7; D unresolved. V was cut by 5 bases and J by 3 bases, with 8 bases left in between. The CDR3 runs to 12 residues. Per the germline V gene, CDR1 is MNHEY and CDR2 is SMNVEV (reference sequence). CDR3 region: CASSRSLYEQYF. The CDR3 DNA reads TGTGCCAGCAGTCGGTCACTCTACGAGCAGTACTTC.

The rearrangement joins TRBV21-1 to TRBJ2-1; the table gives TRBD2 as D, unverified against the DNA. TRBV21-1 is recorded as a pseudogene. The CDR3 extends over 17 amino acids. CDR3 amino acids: CASSLPRAAGVYNEQFF. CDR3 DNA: TGTGCCAGCAGCCTTCCTAGGGCAGCGGGAGTCTACAATGAGCAGTTCTTC.

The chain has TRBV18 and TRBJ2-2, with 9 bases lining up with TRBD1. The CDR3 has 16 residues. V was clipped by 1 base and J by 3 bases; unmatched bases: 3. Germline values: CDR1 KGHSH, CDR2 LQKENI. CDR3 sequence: CASSPQGQGDTGELFF. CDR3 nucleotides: TGTGCCAGCTCACCACAGGGACAGGGTGACACCGGGGAGCTGTTTTTT.

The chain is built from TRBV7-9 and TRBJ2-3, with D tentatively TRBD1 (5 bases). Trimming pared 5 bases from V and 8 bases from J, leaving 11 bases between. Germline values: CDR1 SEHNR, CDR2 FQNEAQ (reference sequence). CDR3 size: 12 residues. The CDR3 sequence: CASSPDSGTQYF. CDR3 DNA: TGTGCCAGCAGCCCCGACAGTGGTACGCAGTATTTT. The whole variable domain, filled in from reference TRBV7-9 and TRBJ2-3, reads DTGVSQNPRHKITKRGQNVTFRCDPISEHNRLYWYRQTLGQGPEFLTYFQNEAQLEKSRLLSDRFSAERPKGSFSTLEIQRTEQGDSAMYLCASSPDSGTQYFGPGTRLTVL.

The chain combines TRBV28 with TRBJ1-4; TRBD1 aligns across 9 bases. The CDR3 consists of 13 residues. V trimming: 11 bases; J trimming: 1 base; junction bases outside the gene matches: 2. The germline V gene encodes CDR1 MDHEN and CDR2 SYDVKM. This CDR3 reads CAGGQGTNEKLFF. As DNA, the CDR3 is TGTGCCGGGGGACAGGGAACTAATGAAAAACTGTTTTTT.

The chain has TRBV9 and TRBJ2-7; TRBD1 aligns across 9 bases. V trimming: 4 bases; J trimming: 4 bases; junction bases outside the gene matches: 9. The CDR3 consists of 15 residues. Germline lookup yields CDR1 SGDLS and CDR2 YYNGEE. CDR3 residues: CASSPGTGFRYEQYF. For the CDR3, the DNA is TGTGCCAGCAGCCCAGGGACAGGGTTTCGGTACGAGCAGTACTTC. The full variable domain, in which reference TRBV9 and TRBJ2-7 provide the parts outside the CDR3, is DSGVTQTPKHLITATGQRVTLRCSPRSGDLSVYWYQQSLDQGLQFLIQYYNGEERAKGNILERFSAQQFPDLHSELNLSSLELGDSALYFCASSPGTGFRYEQYFGPGTRLTVT.

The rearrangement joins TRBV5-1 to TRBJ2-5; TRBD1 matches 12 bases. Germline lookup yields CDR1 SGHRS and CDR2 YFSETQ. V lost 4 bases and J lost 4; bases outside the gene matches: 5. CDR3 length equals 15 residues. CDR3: CASSQGQGARETQYF. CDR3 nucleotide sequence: TGCGCCAGCAGCCAGGGACAGGGGGCGCGAGAGACCCAGTACTTC. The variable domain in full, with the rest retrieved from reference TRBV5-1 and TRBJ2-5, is KAGVTQTPRYLIKTRGQQVTLSCSPISGHRSVSWYQQTPGQGLQFLFEYFSETQRNKGNFPGRFSGRQFSNSRSEMNVSTLELGDSALYLCASSQGQGARETQYFGPGTRLLVL.

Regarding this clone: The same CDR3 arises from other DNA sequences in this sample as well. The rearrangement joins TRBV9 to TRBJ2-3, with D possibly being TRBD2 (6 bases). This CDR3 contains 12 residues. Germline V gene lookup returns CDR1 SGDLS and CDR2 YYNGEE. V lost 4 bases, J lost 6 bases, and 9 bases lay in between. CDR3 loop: CASSPRGDTQYF. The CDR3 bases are TGTGCCAGCAGCCCCCGGGGGGATACGCAGTATTTT.

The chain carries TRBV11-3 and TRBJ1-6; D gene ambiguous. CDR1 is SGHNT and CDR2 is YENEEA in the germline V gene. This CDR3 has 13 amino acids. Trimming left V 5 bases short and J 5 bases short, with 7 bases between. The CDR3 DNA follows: TGTGCCAGCAGCCGGGAGGATAATTCACCCCTCCACTTT. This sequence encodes CASSREDNSPLHF. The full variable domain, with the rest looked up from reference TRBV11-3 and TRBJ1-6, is EAGVVQSPRYKIIEKKQPVAFWCNPISGHNTLYWYLQNLGQGPELLIRYENEEAVDDSQLPKDRFSAERLKGVDSTLKIQPAELGDSAVYLCASSREDNSPLHFGNGTRLTVT.

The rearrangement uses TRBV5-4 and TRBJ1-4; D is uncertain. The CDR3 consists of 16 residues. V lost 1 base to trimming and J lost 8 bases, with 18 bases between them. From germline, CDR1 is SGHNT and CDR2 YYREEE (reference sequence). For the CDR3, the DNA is TGTGCCAGCAGCTTGAGGTCGGGAGCCGGAGGCGAAAAACTGTTTTTT. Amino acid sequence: CASSLRSGAGGEKLFF. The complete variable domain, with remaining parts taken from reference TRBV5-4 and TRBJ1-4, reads ETGVTQSPTHLIKTRGQQVTLRCSSQSGHNTVSWYQQALGQGPQFIFQYYREEENGRGNFPPRFSGLQFPNYSSELNVNALELDDSALYLCASSLRSGAGGEKLFFGSGTQLSVL.

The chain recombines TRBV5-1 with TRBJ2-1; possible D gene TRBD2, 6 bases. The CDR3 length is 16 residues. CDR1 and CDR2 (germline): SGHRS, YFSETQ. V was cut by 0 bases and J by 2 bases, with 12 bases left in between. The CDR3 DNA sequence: TGCGCCAGCAGCTTGGTCTCGGGGGTAACCTACAATGAGCAGTTCTTC. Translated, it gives CASSLVSGVTYNEQFF.

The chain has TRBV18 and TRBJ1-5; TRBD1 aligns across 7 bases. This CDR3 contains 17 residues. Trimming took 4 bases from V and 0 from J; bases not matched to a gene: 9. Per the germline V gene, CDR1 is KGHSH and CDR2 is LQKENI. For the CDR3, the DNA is TGTGCCAGCTCACAGCGCGGACAGGTGGATAGCAATCAGCCCCAGCATTTT. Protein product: CASSQRGQVDSNQPQHF.

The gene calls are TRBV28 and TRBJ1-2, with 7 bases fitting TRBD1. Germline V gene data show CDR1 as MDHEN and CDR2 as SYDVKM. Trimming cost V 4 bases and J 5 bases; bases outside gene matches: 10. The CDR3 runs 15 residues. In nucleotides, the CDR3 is TGTGCCAGCAGTTACACAGGGGTCGCGGGTTATGGCTACACCTTC. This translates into CASSYTGVAGYGYTF.

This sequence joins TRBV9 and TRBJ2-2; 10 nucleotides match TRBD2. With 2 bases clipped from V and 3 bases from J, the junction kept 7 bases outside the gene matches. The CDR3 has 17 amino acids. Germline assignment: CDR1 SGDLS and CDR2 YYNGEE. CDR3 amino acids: CASSVKREGRDTGELFF. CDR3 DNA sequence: TGTGCCAGCAGCGTGAAGCGGGAGGGTCGGGACACCGGGGAGCTGTTTTTT.

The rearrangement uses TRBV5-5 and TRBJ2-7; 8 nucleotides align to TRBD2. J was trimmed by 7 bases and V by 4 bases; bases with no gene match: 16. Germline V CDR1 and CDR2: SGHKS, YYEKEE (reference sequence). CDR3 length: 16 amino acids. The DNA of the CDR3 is TGTGCCAGCAGCGGATATCTAAGCGGGGGCCGGGGAGAGCAGTACTTC. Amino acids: CASSGYLSGGRGEQYF.

The CDR3 nucleotides are TGTGCCAGCAGCGGCTCCAGCGGGGGAGAGACCCAGTACTTC. As protein: CASSGSSGGETQYF. The rearrangement uses TRBV7-6 and TRBJ2-5, with 8 bases fitting TRBD2. The CDR3 is 14 residues long. V lost 5 bases to trimming and J lost 4 bases; unmatched junction nucleotides: 6. The germline V gene encodes CDR1 SGHVS and CDR2 FNYEAQ. Full variable domain (rest looked up from reference TRBV7-6 and TRBJ2-5): GAGVSQSPRYKVTKRGQDVALRCDPISGHVSLYWYRQALGQGPEFLTYFNYEAQQDKSGLPNDRFSAERPEGSISTLTIQRTEQRDSAMYRCASSGSSGGETQYFGPGTRLLVL.